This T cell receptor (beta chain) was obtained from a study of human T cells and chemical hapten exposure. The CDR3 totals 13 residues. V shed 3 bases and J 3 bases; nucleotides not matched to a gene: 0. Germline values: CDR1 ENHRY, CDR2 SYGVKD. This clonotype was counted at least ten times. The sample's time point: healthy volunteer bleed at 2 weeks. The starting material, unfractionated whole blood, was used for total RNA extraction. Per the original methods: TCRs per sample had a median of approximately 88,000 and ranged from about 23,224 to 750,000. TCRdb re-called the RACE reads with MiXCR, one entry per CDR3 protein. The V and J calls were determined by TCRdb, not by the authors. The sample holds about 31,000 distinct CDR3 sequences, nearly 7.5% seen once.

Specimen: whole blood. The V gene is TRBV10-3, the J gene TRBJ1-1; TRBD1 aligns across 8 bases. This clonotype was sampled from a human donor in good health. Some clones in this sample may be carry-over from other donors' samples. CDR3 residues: CAISDRGHTEAFF. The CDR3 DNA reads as TGTGCCATCAGTGACAGGGGGCACACTGAAGCTTTCTTT.